Listed here are 28 T cell receptor beta chains from one sample, sequenced in a study of cytomegalovirus exposure and HLA in healthy donors. Repertoires were generated with immunoSEQ multiplex PCR, while TCRdb's copy carries only in-frame clones and drops some. This table has around 56,000 clones, 93% appearing once. Sequenced sample: PBMCs. These receptors were obtained from a woman between 18 and 30 years old in good health and CMV-seropositive.

The V and J genes are TRBV9 and TRBJ2-6, with D perhaps TRBD2 (6 bases). CDR3 length: 15 residues. Trimming shortened V by 0 bases and J by 4 bases, and 8 bases separated the two germline ends. Germline V gives CDR1 SGDLS, CDR2 YYNGEE. The CDR3 here is CASSVAGVGANVLTF. The CDR3 coding sequence is TGTGCCAGCAGCGTAGCGGGGGTGGGGGCCAACGTCCTGACTTTC. The full variable domain, completed using reference TRBV9 and TRBJ2-6, is DSGVTQTPKHLITATGQRVTLRCSPRSGDLSVYWYQQSLDQGLQFLIQYYNGEERAKGNILERFSAQQFPDLHSELNLSSLELGDSALYFCASSVAGVGANVLTFGAGSRLTVL.

The genes are TRBV9 and TRBJ2-2, with TRBD2 matching 11 bases. Germline CDR1 reads SGDLS; CDR2 reads YYNGEE. The CDR3 extends over 19 amino acids. With 0 bases clipped from V and 4 bases from J, the junction kept 11 bases outside the gene matches. This CDR3 is CASSVEGSGGAWATGELFF. The CDR3 DNA reads TGTGCCAGCAGCGTAGAAGGTAGCGGGGGGGCCTGGGCCACCGGGGAGCTGTTTTTT.

The CDR3 sequence: CASSERTSGVRNEQFF. Written as DNA, the CDR3 is TGTGCCAGCAGTGAACGGACTAGCGGCGTAAGGAATGAGCAGTTCTTC. J is TRBJ2-1 and V is TRBV25-1, with 10 bases identical to TRBD2. The trim removed 2 bases at V and 7 bases at J, leaving 8 bases unmatched. The CDR3 has 16 residues. Looked up from germline, CDR1 is MGHDK and CDR2 is SYGVNS.

The chain joins TRBV19 to TRBJ1-2; no clear D. The CDR3 runs to 14 residues. Germline V gives CDR1 LNHDA, CDR2 SQIVND (reference sequence). V lost 2 bases to trimming and J lost 4 bases, with 11 bases between them. The CDR3 coding sequence is TGTGCCAGTAGTATAATCGGCAGGTCCTATGGCTACACCTTC. Protein sequence: CASSIIGRSYGYTF.

The chain links TRBV19 to TRBJ1-2; possibly TRBD1 for D (5 bases). The CDR3 runs to 14 residues. CDR1 and CDR2 from the germline V gene are LNHDA and SQIVND (reference sequence). Trimming took 6 bases from V and 0 from J, leaving 11 bases between them. The CDR3 DNA reads as TGTGCCAGTAGAACAGGTCTTTCTAACTATGGCTACACCTTC. Translated: CASRTGLSNYGYTF.

This chain uses TRBV18 with TRBJ1-2; the match to TRBD1 covers 8 bases. V shed 6 bases and J 5 bases; nucleotides not matched to a gene: 8. CDR1 and CDR2 (germline): KGHSH, LQKENI. The CDR3 is made up of 14 amino acids. The CDR3, as DNA: TGTGCCAGCTCTCGCATTCAGGGGGCGTATGGCTACACCTTC. Residues: CASSRIQGAYGYTF. The full variable domain, rest sourced from reference TRBV18 and TRBJ1-2, is NAGVMQNPRHLVRRRGQEARLRCSPMKGHSHVYWYRQLPEEGLKFMVYLQKENIIDESGMPKERFSAEFPKEGPSILRIQQVVRGDSAAYFCASSRIQGAYGYTFGSGTRLTVV.

The chain has TRBV2 and TRBJ2-5, with 8 bases that match TRBD1. The CDR3 runs to 13 residues. Trimming took 5 bases from V and 4 from J; bases not matched to a gene: 3. Germline assignment: CDR1 SNHLY and CDR2 FYNNEI. CDR3 protein: CASSWTGRETQYF. The CDR3 DNA is TGTGCCAGCAGTTGGACAGGGAGAGAGACCCAGTACTTC.

The chain links TRBV4-1 to TRBJ2-5; D gene uncertain. Looked up from germline, CDR1 is MGHRA and CDR2 is YSYEKL. Trimming took off 4 bases at V and 4 bases at J, with 10 bases between the two ends. This CDR3 has 13 amino acids. The CDR3 region is CASSPQARETQYF. The CDR3 region has the DNA TGCGCCAGCAGCCCCCAGGCCCGAGAGACCCAGTACTTC.

V gene TRBV7-2 combines with J gene TRBJ1-1; TRBD1 matches 7 bases. This CDR3 spans 14 amino acids. CDR1 is SGHTA, CDR2 FQGNSA, per germline. The ends lost 5 bases at V and 2 bases at J; junction bases unmatched: 5. CDR3 bases: TGTGCCAGCAGCCCGGACAGGACCAACACTGAAGCTTTCTTT. Amino acids: CASSPDRTNTEAFF.

The chain employs TRBV15 and TRBJ2-3, with TRBD2 identical over 9 bases. Germline CDR1 and CDR2: LNHNV and YYDKDF (reference sequence). The CDR3 is made up of 13 amino acids. J gave up 4 bases and V 4 bases, and 0 bases lay outside the gene matches. Here the CDR3 reads CATSIAGADTQYF. The DNA of the CDR3 is TGTGCCACCAGCATAGCGGGGGCAGATACGCAGTATTTT.

This rearrangement joins TRBV6-5 to TRBJ1-5, with TRBD1 as a possible D gene (5 bases). In germline, CDR1 is MNHEY, CDR2 SVGAGI. The CDR3 consists of 15 residues. V lost 4 bases, J lost 5 bases, and 15 bases lay in between. CDR3 DNA sequence: TGTGCCAGCAGTTCATGGGCAGGGTCGGATCAGCCCCAGCATTTT. The encoded protein is CASSSWAGSDQPQHF.

The genes are TRBV4-3 and TRBJ2-3, with D possibly matching TRBD1 (5 bases). V was pared by 1 base and J by 7 bases, with 12 bases between. CDR3 size: 14 residues. CDR1 is LGHNA and CDR2 is YSLEER in the germline V gene. The chain's CDR3 is CASSQGTSRNTQYF. DNA for the CDR3: TGCGCCAGCAGCCAAGGGACAAGTAGAAATACGCAGTATTTT.

The V and J genes are TRBV7-3 and TRBJ2-1; D uncertain. Germline CDR1 and CDR2: SGHTA and FQGTGA. V lost 5 bases and J 9 bases, leaving 11 bases between the germline ends. The CDR3 covers 12 residues. In DNA form, the CDR3 reads TGTGCCAGCAGCCCCCGTACGGGTGAGCAGTTCTTC. It yields the protein CASSPRTGEQFF.

The V call is TRBV4-1, the J call TRBJ2-3, with 16 bases lining up with TRBD2. The CDR3 spans 19 residues. The J segment lost 2 bases and the V segment lost 3 bases, leaving 8 bases of the junction unmatched. The germline CDR1 and CDR2 sequences are MGHRA and YSYEKL. DNA of the CDR3: TGCGCCAGCAGCCATCCGGGACTAGCGGGGGGGCCCAACACAGATACGCAGTATTTT. This translates into CASSHPGLAGGPNTDTQYF.

The V call is TRBV5-1, the J call TRBJ1-3; a weak D match, TRBD1 (5 bases). Germline V gene lookup returns CDR1 SGHRS and CDR2 YFSETQ. Trimming pared 0 bases from V and 3 bases from J, leaving 10 bases between. This CDR3 contains 15 residues. CDR3 loop: CASSLDGQGGNTIYF. The CDR3 region has the DNA TGCGCCAGCAGCTTGGATGGGCAGGGTGGAAACACCATATATTTT.

This chain uses TRBV7-6 with TRBJ2-7; 8 bases agree with TRBD1. V lost 1 base and J lost 4; bases outside the gene matches: 3. This CDR3 is 14 amino acids long. Germline-derived CDR1 and CDR2 are SGHVS and FNYEAQ. The CDR3 reads CASSLDQGAYEQYF. In DNA, the CDR3 is TGTGCCAGCAGCTTAGACCAGGGGGCGTACGAGCAGTACTTC.

This clone occurred a few times. This chain links TRBV2 with TRBJ1-2, with 10 bases lining up with TRBD1. J gave up 7 bases and V 5 bases, and 7 bases lay outside the gene matches. Germline values: CDR1 SNHLY, CDR2 FYNNEI. This CDR3 contains 14 residues. The CDR3 sequence is CASSRDRGKGGYTF. The CDR3 DNA reads as TGTGCCAGCAGTCGGGACAGGGGTAAGGGTGGCTACACCTTC.

This clone was observed once. The chain employs TRBV11-2 and TRBJ2-3, with 12 nucleotides matching TRBD2. There are 17 residues in the CDR3. With 2 bases clipped from V and 1 base from J, the junction kept 4 bases outside the gene matches. The germline CDR1 and CDR2 sequences are SGHAT and FQNNGV. Written as DNA, the CDR3 is TGTGCCAGCAGCTTATTTAGACTAGCGGGGGGCACAGATACGCAGTATTTT. It is translated as CASSLFRLAGGTDTQYF.

The genes are TRBV27 and TRBJ2-6; D unclear. The CDR3 runs to 16 residues. The V gene lost 5 bases and the J gene lost 2 bases, with 13 bases spanning the gap. Germline CDR1 is MNHEY and CDR2 is SMNVEV (reference sequence). The CDR3 sequence: CASSPTMVPGANVLTF. The CDR3 nucleotides are TGTGCCAGCAGTCCAACTATGGTGCCTGGGGCCAACGTCCTGACTTTC.

The chain joins TRBV9 to TRBJ2-1; 10 nucleotides agree with TRBD2. Germline values: CDR1 SGDLS, CDR2 YYNGEE. The CDR3 runs to 16 residues. Losses at the gene ends were 4 bases for V and 2 bases for J; bases not matched to a gene: 6. The CDR3 region is CASSTQAGGAYNEQFF. The CDR3 DNA reads TGTGCCAGCAGCACCCAAGCGGGGGGGGCCTACAATGAGCAGTTCTTC.

CDR3 coding DNA: TGTGCCAGCAGGGACGCGAGCGGAGGAAACACCATATATTTT. This translates into CASRDASGGNTIYF. The V call is TRBV13, the J call TRBJ1-3, with no clear D. The CDR3 runs to 14 residues. V was trimmed by 6 bases and J by 4 bases, leaving 13 bases between them. The germline V gene encodes CDR1 PRHDT and CDR2 FYEKMQ (reference sequence).

The CDR3 here is CASSVQGSGNTEAFF. For the CDR3, the DNA is TGTGCCAGCAGCGTCCAGGGGAGTGGGAACACTGAAGCTTTCTTT. The chain uses TRBV7-3 and TRBJ1-1; TRBD1 is a possible D gene (6 bases). The V gene lost 5 bases and the J gene lost 1 base, with 14 bases spanning the gap. The CDR3 is 15 residues long. CDR1 and CDR2 from the germline V gene are SGHTA and FQGTGA.

This clone was counted ten times or more. The chain combines TRBV6-1 with TRBJ1-1; D call uncertain. Germline V gene lookup returns CDR1 MNHNS and CDR2 SASEGT. With 3 bases removed from V and 1 base from J, the gap between germline ends came to 9 bases. This CDR3 is 14 amino acids long. The CDR3 nucleotides read TGTGCCAGCAGTGACAAGCCTTCGAACACTGAAGCTTTCTTT. It is translated as CASSDKPSNTEAFF.

The rearrangement links TRBV7-7 to TRBJ2-5; D gene unclear. V lost 4 bases and J 8 bases, leaving 14 bases between the germline ends. Germline V CDR1 and CDR2: SSHAT, FNYEAQ (reference sequence). The CDR3 spans 13 residues. The CDR3 nucleotides read TGTGCCAGCAGCTCGCAGACTCGTCGAACCCAGTACTTC. Residues: CASSSQTRRTQYF. Using reference TRBV7-7 and TRBJ2-5 for the parts outside the CDR3, the full variable domain is GAGVSQSPRYKVTKRGQDVTLRCDPISSHATLYWYQQALGQGPEFLTYFNYEAQPDKSGLPSDRFSAERPEGSISTLTIQRTEQRDSAMYRCASSSQTRRTQYFGPGTRLLVL.

The chain employs TRBV7-2 and TRBJ1-1, with 7 bases matching TRBD1. With 0 bases clipped from V and 6 bases from J, the junction kept 16 bases outside the gene matches. Germline assignment: CDR1 SGHTA and CDR2 FQGNSA. The CDR3 has 18 residues. The CDR3 loop reads CASSLAIPRGTVKPEAFF. Here the CDR3 DNA reads TGTGCCAGCAGCTTAGCTATTCCGAGGGGGACAGTAAAACCTGAAGCTTTCTTT.

The chain joins TRBV9 to TRBJ1-6; 7 bases line up with TRBD1. Trimming cost V 3 bases and J 8 bases; bases outside gene matches: 11. CDR3 length: 16 amino acids. Germline V CDR1 and CDR2: SGDLS, YYNGEE. As DNA, the CDR3 is TGTGCCAGCAGCGCCCGACAGGGTGACTGGGATTCACCCCTCCACTTT. Translating gives CASSARQGDWDSPLHF.

The chain employs TRBV10-2 and TRBJ2-2; D may be TRBD1 (5 bases). V lost 6 bases and J 3 bases, leaving 14 bases between the germline ends. This CDR3 region has 15 residues. Germline CDR1 WSHSY, CDR2 SAAADI. CDR3 DNA sequence: TGCGCCAGCAGAGCTATAGACAGTCACACCGGGGAGCTGTTTTTT. The encoded protein is CASRAIDSHTGELFF.

The CDR3 spells CASSGVGRNTGELFF. As DNA, the CDR3 is TGTGCCAGCAGCGGGGTTGGGCGGAACACCGGGGAGCTGTTTTTT. The chain has TRBV9 and TRBJ2-2; D gene unclear. V lost 3 bases and J lost 1, with 10 bases in between. The germline V gene has CDR1 SGDLS and CDR2 YYNGEE. CDR3 length equals 15 residues.